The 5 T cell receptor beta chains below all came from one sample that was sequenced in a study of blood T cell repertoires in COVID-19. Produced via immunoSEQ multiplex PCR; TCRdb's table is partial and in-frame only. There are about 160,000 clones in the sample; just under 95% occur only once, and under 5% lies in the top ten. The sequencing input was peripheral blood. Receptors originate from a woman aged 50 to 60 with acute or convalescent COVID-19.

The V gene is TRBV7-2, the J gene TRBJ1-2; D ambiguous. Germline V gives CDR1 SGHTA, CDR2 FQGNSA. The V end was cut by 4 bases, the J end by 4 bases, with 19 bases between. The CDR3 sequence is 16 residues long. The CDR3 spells CASSSAPRGNIYGYTF. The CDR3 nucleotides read TGTGCCAGCAGCTCCGCTCCTAGAGGAAATATCTATGGCTACACCTTC.

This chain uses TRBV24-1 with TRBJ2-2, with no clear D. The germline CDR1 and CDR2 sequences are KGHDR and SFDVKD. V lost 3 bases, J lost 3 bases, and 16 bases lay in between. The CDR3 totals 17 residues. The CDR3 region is CATSDNLPSRDTGELFF. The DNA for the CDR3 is TGTGCCACCAGTGATAACCTCCCTTCCCGGGACACCGGGGAGCTGTTTTTT.

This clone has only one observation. CDR3 region: CASSPEEPSSYNEQFF. The DNA for the CDR3 is TGCGCCAGCAGCCCAGAGGAACCTTCCTCCTACAATGAGCAGTTCTTC. The rearrangement uses TRBV5-1 and TRBJ2-1; D is ambiguous. V was clipped by 4 bases and J by 0 bases, with 14 bases between them. The germline gives CDR1 SGHRS, CDR2 YFSETQ. The CDR3 spans 16 residues. Together with reference TRBV5-1 and TRBJ2-1, the CDR3 gives the full variable domain: KAGVTQTPRYLIKTRGQQVTLSCSPISGHRSVSWYQQTPGQGLQFLFEYFSETQRNKGNFPGRFSGRQFSNSRSEMNVSTLELGDSALYLCASSPEEPSSYNEQFFGPGTRLTVL.

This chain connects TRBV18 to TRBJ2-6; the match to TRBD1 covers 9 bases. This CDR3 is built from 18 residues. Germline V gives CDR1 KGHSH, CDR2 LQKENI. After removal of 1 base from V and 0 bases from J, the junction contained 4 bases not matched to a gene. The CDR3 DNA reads TGTGCCAGCTCACCACGGACAGGGGACAGCTCTGGGGCCAACGTCCTGACTTTC. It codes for CASSPRTGDSSGANVLTF.

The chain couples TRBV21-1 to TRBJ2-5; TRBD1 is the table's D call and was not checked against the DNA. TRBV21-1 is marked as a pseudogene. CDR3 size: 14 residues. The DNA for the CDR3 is TGTGCCAGCAGCCCCAAGGGGGTGGGAGAGACCCAGTACTTC. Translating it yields CASSPKGVGETQYF.